One and the same sample provided the 5 T cell receptor beta chains below, sequenced in a study of blood T cells in healthy people across ages. Sample-barcoded 5' priming and a J-beta primer mix drove a second PCR of roughly 6 to 12 cycles. Via MiXCR, TCRdb re-called the 5' RACE reads, giving one row per CDR3 protein. The table records around 650,000 distinct CDR3 sequences, 32% of them present only once. The sample was blood. The receptors originated from a woman older than 75 in good health.

This sequence joins TRBV7-2 and TRBJ2-5, with TRBD2 matching over 10 bases. The CDR3 loop spans 16 amino acids. Trimming at V came to 5 bases and at J to 4 bases, leaving 10 bases not matched to a gene. Per the germline V gene, CDR1 is SGHTA and CDR2 is FQGNSA. CDR3 residues: CASSKWTSGSLETQYF. DNA for the CDR3: TGTGCCAGCAGCAAGTGGACTAGCGGATCCTTAGAGACCCAGTACTTC.

This clonotype came up a few times. The rearrangement links TRBV7-9 to TRBJ2-2, with 9 positions matching TRBD2. CDR3 length equals 16 residues. Germline values: CDR1 SEHNR, CDR2 FQNEAQ (reference sequence). V trimming: 7 bases; J trimming: 3 bases; junction bases outside the gene matches: 9. This CDR3 is CASMRGGGAYTGELFF. CDR3 DNA sequence: TGTGCCAGCATGAGAGGCGGGGGGGCTTACACCGGGGAGCTGTTTTTT.

Only a few counts were recorded for this clonotype. A read error is possible here, since a much larger clone lies one base away. V is TRBV6-1 and J is TRBJ2-3; 9 bases agree with TRBD2. Germline CDR1 is MNHNS and CDR2 is SASEGT. This CDR3 comprises 15 residues. CDR3 nucleotide sequence: TGTGCCAGCAGTGAAATAGCGGGGGTCACAGGTACGCAGTATTTT. This codes for CASSEIAGVTGTQYF.

A remark on this clonotype: Its ends do not fully match the called genes, so a read error is possible. The chain combines TRBV3-1 with TRBJ2-5; 7 nucleotides align to TRBD2. Germline loops: CDR1 LGHDT, CDR2 YNNKEL (reference sequence). The CDR3 totals 14 residues. The CDR3 region is CASSLLAAQGTQYF. As DNA, the CDR3 is TGTGCCAGCAGTCTCCTAGCGGCTCAAGGGACCCAGTACTTC.

A few counts support this clonotype. Here the CDR3 reads CASTLRPLAGGSSTDTQYF. The CDR3 DNA reads as TGTGCCAGCACCTTGAGGCCGCTAGCGGGGGGTTCTAGCACAGATACGCAGTATTTT. This sequence joins TRBV7-6 and TRBJ2-3, with TRBD2 matching 11 bases. CDR1 SGHVS and CDR2 FNYEAQ come from the germline V gene. The CDR3 is made up of 19 amino acids. V was pared by 7 bases and J by 0 bases, with 15 bases of the junction left unmatched.